This T cell receptor beta chain came from a study of blood T cell repertoires in COVID-19. As for the study in general: Sites across the United States, Italy and Spain contributed samples from acute and convalescent COVID-19. PBMCs, B-cell-depleted T cells, or T cells were the source of the cDNA or gDNA that made up the material.

The V gene end was trimmed by 3 bases and the J gene end by 7 bases; junction bases not matched to a gene: 3. The germline CDR1 and CDR2 sequences are SQVTM and ANQGSEA. This CDR3 region has 13 residues. Methods used by the authors: Reference gene primers were amplified, and this amplification served to estimate nucleated cell counts. The assay was immunoSEQ multiplex PCR, and TCRdb's table has in-frame clones only and misses some. D and trimming come from the DNA, and the V and J calls and clone size come from that table. The sample shows roughly 140,000 clones, about 86% of them seen only once. The sequence derives from a human donor in a cohort sampled during active COVID-19. The chain is built from TRBV29-1 and TRBJ2-1; 10 bases match TRBD2. The sample was peripheral blood. As DNA, the CDR3 is TGCAGCGTTGATGTACTAGCGGGAAATGAGCAGTTCTTC. As protein: CSVDVLAGNEQFF.